These T cell receptor beta chains were read from a single sample in a study of CD8 T cells in ankylosing spondylitis. TCRdb redid the calling of the 5' RACE reads with MiXCR, one entry per CDR3 protein. Here the sample spans 500,000 or so distinct CDR3 sequences, approximately 5% being singletons. The material sequenced was blood, either unsorted or a sorted T cell fraction (not recorded which). These receptors came from a male donor with ankylosing spondylitis. Both conserved end residues are part of each CDR3. Fields, in order: J gene, V gene, CDR3 protein.

TRBJ1-5 TRBV7-9 CASSLDGRKPQHF
TRBJ1-1 TRBV6-2/TRBV6-3 CASSPPGGFLNTEAFF
TRBJ1-1 TRBV12-3/TRBV12-4 CASSLQGIEAFF
TRBJ2-7 TRBV4-1 CASSQGLAGDEQYF
TRBJ2-3 TRBV7-2 CASGMGSTDTQYF
TRBJ2-3 TRBV29-1 CSVGGRVGDTQYF
TRBJ2-3 TRBV4-3 CASSQDGRDTQYF
TRBJ2-3 TRBV29-1 CSVESSPDTQYF
TRBJ2-1 TRBV7-6 CASSLEGLQGDEQFF
TRBJ2-1 TRBV20-1 CSATREGGVVYNEQFF
TRBJ1-2 TRBV29-1 CSVRQGTNYGYTF
TRBJ2-1 TRBV25-1 CASSEQTSYNEQFF
TRBJ1-1 TRBV10-3 CAVQGTGGAENTEAFF
TRBJ2-1 TRBV7-9 CASSLAVGQFF
TRBJ2-7 TRBV15 CATSRGYREGQYF
TRBJ1-1 TRBV20-1 CSARVPPTEAFF
TRBJ1-3 TRBV7-2 CASSLANWKTGNTIYF
TRBJ1-1 TRBV4-3 CASSQDRRGVFEAFF
TRBJ2-2 TRBV5-1 CASSGSGNTGELFF
TRBJ2-7 TRBV4-3 CASSQETGQREQYF
TRBJ2-1 TRBV7-8 CASSLSRGVHEQFF
TRBJ2-7 TRBV15 CATSRVGTGHYEQYF
TRBJ1-1 TRBV7-9 CASSLALSGKAFF
TRBJ2-1 TRBV5-1 CASSLGLTSGRAENEQFF
TRBJ2-5 TRBV12-3/TRBV12-4 CASSLIREEETQYF
TRBJ1-6 TRBV6-6 CASSYVSNSPLHF
TRBJ2-1 TRBV7-3 CASSPGTMREQFF
TRBJ2-3 TRBV24-1 CATSERTITDTQYF
TRBJ1-1 TRBV28 CASSRTGGGPQAFF
TRBJ1-1 TRBV5-1 CASGPGHHKTEAFF
TRBJ2-7 TRBV5-1 CASSVINQPHEQYF
TRBJ1-2 TRBV28 CATLQGDYGYTF
TRBJ2-2 TRBV7-2 CASSTRQGTGELFF
TRBJ2-7 TRBV6-2/TRBV6-3 CASSYSGEGLYEQYF
TRBJ2-3 TRBV28 CASRKQVRTDTQYF
TRBJ2-3 TRBV6-5 CASSLTRVRTDTQYF
TRBJ2-1 TRBV7-2 CASSLAVGGEAEQFF
TRBJ1-2 TRBV7-2 CASSRGQGVATF
TRBJ1-2 TRBV5-6 CASSLARGDGYTF
TRBJ1-2 TRBV12-3/TRBV12-4 CASSLSPHPGLGGYTF
TRBJ1-3 TRBV5-1 CASSSQVGSGNTIYF
TRBJ2-7 TRBV7-9 CASSLDWTGDEQYF
TRBJ2-1 TRBV25-1 CASSEYRTSGNEQFF
TRBJ1-3 TRBV12-3/TRBV12-4 CASSFTPGQKGNTIYF
TRBJ2-7 TRBV18 CASSPKGSYEQYF
TRBJ2-1 TRBV24-1 CATSGRGEQFF
TRBJ1-5 TRBV19 CASSIWGGDQPQHF
TRBJ2-2 TRBV4-3 CASSPSGSGRGGELFF
TRBJ2-5 TRBV12-3/TRBV12-4 CASSFTVGGPAETQYF
TRBJ2-3 TRBV20-1 CSARDVGGGTDTQYF
TRBJ2-3 TRBV20-1 CSARESGRTDTQYF
TRBJ1-1 TRBV29-1 CSVGAGNTEAFF
TRBJ2-7 TRBV6-2/TRBV6-3 CASSYSSRGPAEQYF